This T cell receptor beta chain was documented in a study of beta chain features in type 1 diabetes. Findings and caveats of the study: Naive, central memory and Treg TCRB repertoires seemed to resemble each other more closely in patients than they did in healthy donors.

The whole isolated RNA underwent reverse transcription, so sequencing captured expressed TCRB transcripts. An average approximately 3.3 million reads came from naive, central memory and regulatory T cell samples. Using immunoSEQ multiplex PCR, the repertoire was profiled, and TCRdb retains in-frame clones only, with some absent. The repertoire has fewer than 350,000 clones, around 20% of them found once; the top ten carry under 0.055%. In its sample, this clone was seen a few times. Its antigen is currently unknown. The CDR3 sequence is 14 residues long. V was cut by 0 bases and J by 4 bases, with 9 bases left in between. Germline V gives CDR1 MGHRA, CDR2 YSYEKL.

The sequencing input was naive CD4+ T cells from blood. The source is a woman aged 18 to 35 in good health. V usage is TRBV4-1 and J usage is TRBJ1-2, with D unresolved. The CDR3 DNA is TGCGCCAGCAGCCAAGATGAAGAGGCCTATGGCTACACCTTC. It is translated as CASSQDEEAYGYTF.